This is a list of T cell receptor beta chains from one sample in a study of OX40 agonist ivuxolimab in advanced cancers. Profiled with immunoSEQ multiplex PCR; TCRdb holds only in-frame clones, not every one. The sample gives about 72,000 clones, about 91% of which show up once; around 10% is in the top ten. The specimen comprised CD4+ or CD8+ T cells sorted from blood, sampled in a trial of the OX40 agonist ivuxolimab. The receptors shown here come from an adult with an advanced solid tumor such as melanoma, head and neck, liver or kidney cancer. The CDR3 runs from the conserved cysteine through the conserved F or W. Each record gives: D gene, clone size, J gene, V gene, CDR3 DNA, CDR3 protein. The D gene is left open where the match is weak. Where a row states a size, it is once, few, many or the class of an expanded clone; other rows omit it.

>NA|NA|TRBJ1-1|TRBV29-1
TGCAGCGTTCTTCAGGGGATGAACACTGAAGCTTTCTTT
CSVLQGMNTEAFF
>TRBD2|NA|TRBJ2-1|TRBV7-8
TGTGCCAGCAGCTTAGTCCTAGCGGGGGAATACAATGAGCAGTTCTTC
CASSLVLAGEYNEQFF
>NA|few|TRBJ1-6|TRBV5-1
TGCGCCAGCAGCTTGGGGCAGGGTGGAGGTTCACCCCTCCACTTT
CASSLGQGGGSPLHF
>NA|NA|TRBJ1-5|TRBV29-1
TGCAGCGTTGGGGTTAGCAATCAGCCCCAGCATTTT
CSVGVSNQPQHF
>TRBD2|NA|TRBJ2-2|TRBV19
TGTGCCAGTAGCTTAGCGGGAGGGCCGAACACCGGGGAGCTGTTTTTT
CASSLAGGPNTGELFF
>NA|NA|TRBJ2-7|TRBV18
TGTGCCAGCTCACCAGCCGGGGACCTGAGTGACTTC
CASSPAGDLSDF
>NA|few|TRBJ2-7|TRBV7-2
TGTGCCAGCAGACAGTCCGGGGGAGTTTACGAGCAGTACTTC
CASRQSGGVYEQYF
>NA|NA|TRBJ1-2|TRBV10-3
TGTGCCATCAGTGCGGACCTTCACGGCAACTATGGCTACACCTTC
CAISADLHGNYGYTF
>TRBD1|NA|TRBJ2-6|TRBV7-3
TGTGCCAGCAGCTTAACAACAGGGGCTGGGGCCAACGTCCTGACTTTC
CASSLTTGAGANVLTF
>NA|NA|TRBJ2-3|TRBV9
TGTGCCAGCAGCATCCCCCGGGCTGCTAGCACAGATACGCAGTATTTT
CASSIPRAASTDTQYF
>TRBD1|NA|TRBJ2-2|TRBV11-2
TGTGCCAGCAGCTGGGACAGGGAGATGAACACCGGGGAGCTGTTTTTT
CASSWDREMNTGELFF
>TRBD1|NA|TRBJ2-7|TRBV28
TGTGCCAGCAATAGACAGGGCTACTCCTACGAGCAGTACTTC
CASNRQGYSYEQYF